Here is one T cell receptor (beta chain) with its context. Its cognate antigen is unknown. Deletions cut 3 bases from V and 7 bases from J, with 10 bases between. There are 13 residues in the CDR3. Per germline, CDR1 MNHEY and CDR2 SMNVEV (reference sequence). The data were taken from a study of T cells after yellow fever vaccination. The study's findings and limits: Overlap between CD4 and CD8 compartments was detected for a small share of clonotypes. In post-booster samples, most primary-vaccination clones reappeared (about 96% CD4, 70% to 90% CD8).

TCRdb analysed the 5' RACE reads with MiXCR anew, one entry per CDR3 protein. The sample consists of about 210,000 distinct CDR3 sequences, 3% to 4% of them appearing once. The sample consisted of CD4+ T cells sorted from PBMCs, taken 10 days after the yellow fever booster vaccination. The clonotype comes from a young man who received the YFV17D yellow fever vaccine. This chain links TRBV27 with TRBJ1-5; TRBD1 is a possible D gene (5 bases). The CDR3 DNA reads as TGTGCCAGCAGTTTCGGGGGTGAACAGCCCCAGCATTTT. This gives the protein CASSFGGEQPQHF.